This T cell receptor beta chain emerged from a study of vaccination effects on CD4 cells after COVID-19. Study conclusions and caveats: The study found that only 1 of 255 vaccine-induced clones from healthy vaccinees cross-reacted with common cold coronaviruses.

Before sequencing, viral peptide pools were used by the ViraFEST assay to expand antigen-specific CD4+ T cells. Upon completion of around ten days in culture, CD4+ T cells were isolated. Vaccinees lacked prior SARS-CoV-2 infection and tested negative for nucleocapsid antibodies. Every well housed roughly 2.1 million PBMC, which grew in culture alongside about 11 IU/ml IL-2 and about 10 ug/ml peptides. Points on this clone: What it recognizes is unknown.

V lost 5 bases and J lost 3; bases outside the gene matches: 3. This CDR3 comprises 15 residues. Germline CDR1 reads MNHEY; CDR2 reads SVGAGI. Clones were read by immunoSEQ multiplex PCR, and TCRdb kept only the in-frame ones, dropping some. Among about 28,000 clones, 70% to 80% were seen once, and the ten largest hold roughly 30%. The chain joins TRBV6-5 to TRBJ1-4, with 10 nucleotides matching TRBD1. This sequence was found in a human donor who received a COVID-19 vaccine. Source: CD4+ T cells from PBMCs cultured with SARS-CoV-2 spike peptides, taken before COVID-19 vaccination. The CDR3 here is CASSLGQGANEKLFF. CDR3 in DNA: TGTGCCAGCAGTCTCGGACAGGGGGCTAATGAAAAACTGTTTTTT.